The 14 T cell receptor beta chains in this list originate from one sample, sequenced in a study of T cells after yellow fever vaccination. TCRdb processed the 5' RACE reads anew with MiXCR; each CDR3 protein has one entry. The sample has some 340,000 distinct CDR3 sequences; around 10% are singletons. Specimen: CD4+ T cells sorted from PBMCs, collected 45 days after the yellow fever booster vaccination. Receptor source: a man between 18 and 35 years old who received the YFV17D yellow fever vaccine.

The chain combines TRBV15 with TRBJ2-7, with 10 bases aligning to TRBD1. Germline assignment: CDR1 LNHNV and CDR2 YYDKDF (reference sequence). V lost 7 bases to trimming and J lost 3 bases; unmatched junction nucleotides: 9. The CDR3 spans 15 residues. This CDR3 is CATKVGTGAIYEQYF. As DNA, the CDR3 is TGTGCCACCAAGGTGGGGACAGGGGCCATCTACGAGCAGTACTTC. Drawing the rest from reference TRBV15 and TRBJ2-7, the complete variable domain is DAMVIQNPRYQVTQFGKPVTLSCSQTLNHNVMYWYQQKSSQAPKLLFHYYDKDFNNEADTPDNFQSRRPNTSFCFLDIRSPGLGDTAMYLCATKVGTGAIYEQYFGPGTRLTVT.

In this sample, this clonotype turned up a few times. This rearrangement joins TRBV7-9 to TRBJ2-3; 14 bases map to TRBD2. Germline V lookup: CDR1 SEHNR, CDR2 FQNEAQ (reference sequence). CDR3 length: 18 amino acids. V shed 4 bases and J 2 bases; nucleotides not matched to a gene: 8. The CDR3 sequence is CASSSGLAGGPATDTQYF. CDR3 in DNA: TGTGCCAGCAGCTCTGGACTAGCGGGGGGCCCAGCCACAGATACGCAGTATTTT.

This clonotype was seen a few times. The rearrangement uses TRBV20-1 and TRBJ2-7; the D gene could be TRBD1 or TRBD2 (5 bases each). Germline CDR1 is DFQATT and CDR2 is SNEGSKA (reference sequence). The CDR3 is made up of 11 amino acids. Trimming stripped 6 bases from V and 4 bases from J, with 10 bases between. In nucleotides, the CDR3 is TGCAGTGCCCCGGGACCATACGAGCAGTACGTC. It translates to CSAPGPYEQYV.

This clonotype was seen repeatedly, ten times or more. This chain joins TRBV12-3 or TRBV12-4 and TRBJ2-5, with 8 bases fitting TRBD2. With V trimmed by 6 bases and J by 5 bases, 5 bases remained unmatched. This CDR3 has 13 residues. DNA of the CDR3: TGTGCCAGCAGCTTGGGGACTAGGGAGACCCAGTACTTC. Its protein is CASSLGTRETQYF.

There are a few counts of this clonotype. The chain is built from TRBV18 and TRBJ2-7; D is possibly TRBD1 (5 bases). Trimming removed 2 bases from V and 8 bases from J, with 13 bases in between. This CDR3 comprises 13 residues. CDR1 is KGHSH and CDR2 is LQKENI in the germline V gene. CDR3 in DNA: TGTGCCAGCTCACCAGGGGCGGATAGGAAGCAGTACTTC. Protein sequence: CASSPGADRKQYF.

This CDR3 reads CASSPDRSSTDTQYF. For the CDR3, the DNA is TGTGCCAGCTCACCAGACAGGTCTAGCACAGATACGCAGTATTTT. The V call is TRBV18, the J call TRBJ2-3; a possible D gene is TRBD1 (6 bases). Looked up from germline, CDR1 is KGHSH and CDR2 is LQKENI. With 2 bases removed from V and 0 bases from J, the gap between germline ends came to 9 bases. The CDR3 length is 15 residues. The full variable domain, its missing parts supplied by reference TRBV18 and TRBJ2-3, is NAGVMQNPRHLVRRRGQEARLRCSPMKGHSHVYWYRQLPEEGLKFMVYLQKENIIDESGMPKERFSAEFPKEGPSILRIQQVVRGDSAAYFCASSPDRSSTDTQYFGPGTRLTVL.

The CDR3 DNA is TGTGCCAGCAGCTTTTTGGCAGGGGATCAGCCCCAGCATTTT. As protein: CASSFLAGDQPQHF. The chain is built from TRBV12-1 and TRBJ1-5; the tabulated D call, TRBD1, remains unverified against the DNA. TRBV12-1 is an annotated pseudogene. The CDR3 extends over 14 amino acids.

This clonotype came up a few times. V usage is TRBV7-2 and J usage is TRBJ2-5, with 14 bases that match TRBD2. The CDR3 is 19 amino acids. The ends lost 1 base at V and 4 bases at J; junction bases unmatched: 11. CDR1 and CDR2 (germline): SGHTA, FQGNSA. The CDR3 spells CASSLGAGTSGGVRETQYF. The CDR3 nucleotides read TGTGCCAGCAGCTTAGGGGCCGGGACTAGCGGGGGTGTCCGAGAGACCCAGTACTTC.

This clonotype was picked up a small number of times. The rearrangement links TRBV20-1 to TRBJ1-1; 10 nucleotides line up with TRBD1. Germline loops: CDR1 DFQATT, CDR2 SNEGSKA (reference sequence). The J segment lost 3 bases and the V segment lost 5 bases, leaving 12 bases of the junction unmatched. There are 16 residues in the CDR3. DNA of the CDR3: TGCAGTGCTCGAGGACAGGGGGGTGCCAGTTACACTGAAGCTTTCTTT. It codes for CSARGQGGASYTEAFF.

As to this clonotype: One base away lies a much larger clone, so this may be a sequencing read error. The chain combines TRBV7-9 with TRBJ1-1; perhaps TRBD1 as D (6 bases). CDR1 is SEHNR and CDR2 is FQNEAQ in the germline V gene (reference sequence). V lost 1 base and J 3 bases, leaving 6 bases between the germline ends. The CDR3 is 13 amino acids. The CDR3 region is CASSLEGDTEAFF. The CDR3 DNA reads TGTGCCAGCAGCTTAGAGGGGGACACTGAAGCTTTCTTT.

Only a few counts were recorded for this clonotype. The chain joins TRBV7-3 to TRBJ2-7; TRBD2 agrees at 7 bases. The CDR3 spans 16 residues. Germline V gene lookup returns CDR1 SGHTA and CDR2 FQGTGA. Trimming cost V 0 bases and J 0 bases; bases outside gene matches: 5. CDR3 in amino acids: CASSLTAAGSSYEQYF. The CDR3 nucleotides read TGTGCCAGCAGCTTAACCGCAGCGGGGAGCTCCTACGAGCAGTACTTC.

The rearrangement uses TRBV20-1 and TRBJ2-3, with D unclear. Per the germline V gene, CDR1 is DFQATT and CDR2 is SNEGSKA (reference sequence). There are 13 residues in the CDR3. The ends were cut back, 0 bases at V and 4 bases at J, with 8 bases in the middle. CDR3 region: CSAREPWADTQYF. The CDR3 coding sequence is TGCAGTGCTAGAGAGCCTTGGGCAGATACGCAGTATTTT.

This clonotype was seen ten or more times. The chain employs TRBV5-4 and TRBJ2-3; TRBD2 agrees at 7 bases. The germline gives CDR1 SGHNT, CDR2 YYREEE (reference sequence). CDR3 length equals 15 residues. Trimming at V came to 0 bases and at J to 2 bases, leaving 3 bases not matched to a gene. DNA of the CDR3: TGTGCCAGCAGCTTGGGGACTAGGGACACAGATACGCAGTATTTT. This sequence encodes CASSLGTRDTDTQYF. Drawing the rest from reference TRBV5-4 and TRBJ2-3, the complete variable domain is ETGVTQSPTHLIKTRGQQVTLRCSSQSGHNTVSWYQQALGQGPQFIFQYYREEENGRGNFPPRFSGLQFPNYSSELNVNALELDDSALYLCASSLGTRDTDTQYFGPGTRLTVL.

This chain links TRBV6-2 or TRBV6-3 with TRBJ2-2, with D possibly TRBD2 on 5 matching bases. V lost 6 bases and J 2 bases, leaving 16 bases between the germline ends. The CDR3 length is 16 residues. CDR1 is MNHEY, CDR2 SVGEGT, per germline. This chain's CDR3 is CASSRTRVRNTGELFF. The CDR3 DNA reads as TGTGCCAGCAGCCGGACGCGGGTGAGAAACACCGGGGAGCTGTTTTTT.